This T cell receptor beta chain was documented in a study of CDR3 diversity in severe acne. Each CDR3 protein gets one entry after TCRdb re-called the PCR reads with MiXCR. The sample has almost 85,000 distinct CDR3 sequences, around 50% seen once. The CDR3 covers 15 residues. Germline V CDR1 and CDR2: MGHDK, SYGVNS. On this clonotype: Germline and junction disagree at one end, which may indicate a read error.

Material for sequencing was blood. The gene calls are TRBV25-1 and TRBJ2-7, with 8 bases identical to TRBD2. The sequence was obtained from a male donor in good health, without acne. Written as DNA, the CDR3 is TGTGCCTGCAGTGGCCGGTTAGCGGGGTCCTACGAGCAGTACTTC. Translating gives CACSGRLAGSYEQYF.